This TCR beta chain was obtained from a study of cytomegalovirus exposure and HLA in healthy donors. PCR employed 60 Vbeta and 13 Jbeta primers. TCRdb keeps only in-frame clones here, not all; method: immunoSEQ multiplex PCR. The table lists about 150,000 clones, more than 75% of them singletons. This receptor was obtained from a man aged 25 to 40 in good health and CMV-seropositive. Sequencing input: PBMCs.

As DNA, the CDR3 is TGTGCCAGCAGCTTATCGGGTAGCATGGGGGAGCTGTTTTTT. Translating gives CASSLSGSMGELFF. The rearrangement links TRBV7-3 to TRBJ2-2; no clear D. The germline V gene has CDR1 SGHTA and CDR2 FQGTGA. V lost 2 bases and J 8 bases, leaving 12 bases between the germline ends. The CDR3 totals 14 residues. Together with reference TRBV7-3 and TRBJ2-2, the CDR3 gives the full variable domain: GAGVSQTPSNKVTEKGKYVELRCDPISGHTALYWYRQSLGQGPEFLIYFQGTGAADDSGLPNDRFFAVRPEGSVSTLKIQRTERGDSAVYLCASSLSGSMGELFFGEGSRLTVL.